This T cell receptor beta chain was sequenced for a study of tumor-infiltrating lymphocytes in localized non-small cell lung cancer. This clone was recorded once. Data came from immunoSEQ multiplex PCR; TCRdb stores just in-frame clones and leaves some out. This sample yields just over 14,000 clones, of which roughly four fifths are seen a single time; 2% to 3% belongs to the top ten. In germline, CDR1 is LNHDA, CDR2 SQIVND (reference sequence). V was clipped by 4 bases and J by 7 bases; unmatched bases: 9. The CDR3 extends over 15 amino acids. V gene TRBV19 combines with J gene TRBJ2-1; 8 bases line up with TRBD2. Sequenced material: lung tumor tissue. The TCR was taken from a human donor with non-small cell lung cancer. The DNA for the CDR3 is TGTGCCAGTAGTACCTTGGCAGCGGGAGAAAATGAGCAGTTCTTC. Translated: CASSTLAAGENEQFF.